The 5 T cell receptor beta chains presented below share a single source sample, sequenced in a study of TIL therapy for anti-PD-1-resistant metastatic lung cancer (dated by TCRdb to the early 2020s). Using bias-controlled multiplex PCR with the immunoSEQ v3 hsTCRB kit, the TCR beta CDR3 regions were amplified from genomic DNA. The table was pulled from immuneACCESS by TCRdb, which kept in-frame rearrangements only. Such tables lose some clones; where checked, under half of the loss comes from unresolved V genes, and the rest has no known cause. The sample table lists about 60,000 clones, 87% of them with a count of one. The ten top clones hold approximately 2.8% of the sample. The intended sense of this specimen's time point label: pre-treatment sample, taken before nivolumab and TIL therapy. Source: blood, taken at baseline. The receptors shown here come from a person aged 25 to 79 with non-small cell lung cancer.

The V call is TRBV6-6, the J call TRBJ1-5; D unresolved. This CDR3 region has 14 residues. Germline assignment: CDR1 MNHNY and CDR2 SVGAGI (reference sequence). V was trimmed by 2 bases and J by 9 bases, leaving 14 bases between them. The CDR3 region has the DNA TGTGCCAGCAGTTACCCCGACCGCCTCGGGCCCCAGCATTTT. As protein: CASSYPDRLGPQHF.

J is TRBJ2-1 and V is TRBV5-5; the D gene is possibly TRBD1 (5 bases). From germline, CDR1 is SGHKS and CDR2 YYEKEE (reference sequence). V lost 4 bases, J lost 3 bases, and 17 bases lay in between. This CDR3 spans 16 amino acids. CDR3 DNA: TGTGCCAGCAGCATACGTGGGCAGGGTAACTACAATGAGCAGTTCTTC. It codes for CASSIRGQGNYNEQFF.

The CDR3 DNA sequence: TGCGCCAGCAGCTTCTCGGGACAATCCTACAATGAGCAGTTCTTC. Translation gives CASSFSGQSYNEQFF. The chain employs TRBV5-1 and TRBJ2-1, with D tentatively TRBD1 (6 bases). The CDR3 has 15 residues. V was shortened by 2 bases and J by 1 base, with 10 bases between the two germline ends. Germline CDR1 reads SGHRS; CDR2 reads YFSETQ.

The CDR3 region is CASSLGVGDQPQHF. The CDR3, as DNA: TGTGCCAGCAGTTTAGGGGTGGGGGATCAGCCCCAGCATTTT. The chain links TRBV28 to TRBJ1-5; tentatively, D is TRBD1 (5 bases). The germline CDR1 and CDR2 sequences are MDHEN and SYDVKM. The CDR3 is 14 amino acids. V was pared by 2 bases and J by 5 bases, with 10 bases between. Full variable domain (remainder filled in from reference TRBV28 and TRBJ1-5): DVKVTQSSRYLVKRTGEKVFLECVQDMDHENMFWYRQDPGLGLRLIYFSYDVKMKEKGDIPEGYSVSREKKERFSLILESASTNQTSMYLCASSLGVGDQPQHFGDGTRLSIL.

The chain has TRBV2 and TRBJ2-2, with D possibly matching TRBD2 (6 bases). The V end was cut by 5 bases, the J end by 3 bases, with 16 bases between. CDR3 length equals 16 residues. Germline V lookup: CDR1 SNHLY, CDR2 FYNNEI. The CDR3 coding sequence is TGTGCCAGCAGTCAAGGGCGGGAAAGCTACACCGGGGAGCTGTTTTTT. It encodes CASSQGRESYTGELFF.